This record covers a single TCR beta chain. Its cognate antigen is unknown. In TCRdb, the RT-PCR reads were re-called with MiXCR into one record per CDR3 protein. The sample has 630,000 or so distinct CDR3 sequences; 15% to 19% are singletons. These data originate in a study of response to subunit inactivated influenza vaccine. Study observations and caveats: That few new T cells are recruited by each seasonal influenza vaccination was the authors' suggestion.

The V gene's germline CDR1 is SGHTA and CDR2 FQGTGA. V lost 6 bases and J 9 bases, leaving 9 bases between the germline ends. CDR3 size: 11 residues. J is TRBJ2-1 and V is TRBV7-3; D possibly corresponds to TRBD2 (5 bases). Sequenced material: PBMCs from blood, taken 11 to 12 days after vaccination. This TCR was sampled from a man aged 45 to 65 who received an inactivated influenza vaccine. The CDR3 protein is CASRQGGEQFF. The CDR3 DNA reads TGTGCCAGCAGACAAGGAGGTGAGCAGTTCTTC.